These 23 T cell receptor beta chains share one sample of origin, sequenced in a study of shared clonotypes between healthy human individuals. Sequenced by immunoSEQ multiplex PCR; TCRdb stores in-frame clones only, minus some. The sample contains approximately 710,000 clones, 90% of which appear only once. The sample comprised memory CD8+ T cells from PBMCs. Noted subset: CD45RO+ cells pooled with CCR7-negative TemRA cells. The receptors originated from a man between 18 and 35 years old in good health. Some clones in this sample may be carry-over from other donors' samples.

CDR3 nucleotides: TGTGCCAGCAGCGTAGACGGGCAGGCCGGTGGCTACACCTTC. Amino acids: CASSVDGQAGGYTF. The chain employs TRBV9 and TRBJ1-2; D gene ambiguous. The CDR3 extends over 14 amino acids. V was pared by 0 bases and J by 7 bases, with 13 bases between. Germline V CDR1 and CDR2: SGDLS, YYNGEE.

This chain links TRBV19 with TRBJ1-1; no reliable D call. Trimming cost V 3 bases and J 1 base, with 0 bases left between them. The length of the CDR3 is 11 residues. CDR1 is LNHDA, CDR2 SQIVND, per germline (reference sequence). The CDR3: CASSMNTEAFF. Written as DNA, the CDR3 is TGTGCCAGTAGTATGAACACTGAAGCTTTCTTT.

The V gene is TRBV27, the J gene TRBJ2-1; 13 bases align to TRBD2. In germline, CDR1 is MNHEY, CDR2 SMNVEV (reference sequence). The CDR3 covers 16 residues. Germline trimming cut 4 bases from V and 3 bases from J; bases unmatched to any gene: 3. The CDR3 DNA reads as TGTGCCAGCAGTTCCCGGACTAGCGGGAGCTACAATGAGCAGTTCTTC. Protein: CASSSRTSGSYNEQFF.

This chain connects TRBV11-3 to TRBJ2-3, with a possible D match to TRBD2 (6 bases). Trimming pared 5 bases from V and 5 bases from J, leaving 11 bases between. There are 13 residues in the CDR3. Germline V gene lookup returns CDR1 SGHNT and CDR2 YENEEA. CDR3 DNA: TGTGCCAGCAGCCCCCACGGGGGAGATACGCAGTATTTT. Encoded protein: CASSPHGGDTQYF.

This clone has a handful of counts. Relative to the germline gene, one junction end is altered; a read error may explain this. The chain recombines TRBV7-9 with TRBJ2-2, with D unresolved. The CDR3 is 14 residues long. Germline assignment: CDR1 SEHNR and CDR2 FQNEAQ (reference sequence). CDR3 amino acids: CASSLATKTGELFF. CDR3 sequence (DNA): TGTGCCAGCAGCTTAGCGACGAAAACCGGGGAGCTGTTTTTT.

This chain uses TRBV11-2 with TRBJ1-2, with D uncertain. CDR3 length: 17 amino acids. V was shortened by 0 bases and J by 8 bases, with 22 bases between the two germline ends. In germline, CDR1 is SGHAT, CDR2 FQNNGV. The CDR3 region is CASSLEDTPIGLYGYTF. The CDR3 bases are TGTGCCAGCAGCTTAGAAGACACCCCGATCGGACTATACGGCTACACCTTC. The complete variable domain, with remaining parts taken from reference TRBV11-2 and TRBJ1-2, reads EAGVAQSPRYKIIEKRQSVAFWCNPISGHATLYWYQQILGQGPKLLIQFQNNGVVDDSQLPKDRFSAERLKGVDSTLKIQPAKLEDSAVYLCASSLEDTPIGLYGYTFGSGTRLTVV.

V gene TRBV7-6 combines with J gene TRBJ2-7; 12 bases agree with TRBD2. The J call may be in error: the DNA end matches TRBJ2-1 better. The V gene's germline CDR1 is SGHVS and CDR2 FNYEAQ. The CDR3 has 17 amino acids. DNA of the CDR3: TGTGCCAGCAGCCCCGGCCTAGCGGGAGGGTTTTACAATGAGCAGTTCTTC. Translating gives CASSPGLAGGFYNEQFF.

The chain recombines TRBV19 with TRBJ1-1, with TRBD1 matching over 9 bases. The length of the CDR3 is 16 residues. CDR1 is LNHDA, CDR2 SQIVND, per germline (reference sequence). V trimming: 7 bases; J trimming: 5 bases; junction bases outside the gene matches: 14. The CDR3 sequence: CASILAGGQGRTEAFF. Here the CDR3 DNA reads TGTGCCAGTATTCTCGCTGGGGGACAGGGTAGGACTGAAGCTTTCTTT.

J is TRBJ1-4 and V is TRBV10-3; D call uncertain. The V gene lost 8 bases and the J gene lost 1 base, with 8 bases spanning the gap. The CDR3 covers 13 residues. Germline loops: CDR1 ENHRY, CDR2 SYGVKD. CDR3 sequence reads: CAISPRTNEKLFF. The CDR3 DNA reads as TGTGCCATCTCTCCTAGAACTAATGAAAAACTGTTTTTT.

J is TRBJ2-5 and V is TRBV29-1; a possible D gene is TRBD1 (5 bases). V lost 4 bases and J lost 1, with 25 bases in between. Germline-derived CDR1 and CDR2 are SQVTM and ANQGSEA. The CDR3 sequence is 18 residues long. The chain's CDR3 is CSVGGRGRRSNVQETQYF. CDR3 DNA sequence: TGCAGCGTTGGCGGAAGGGGTCGACGATCGAACGTCCAAGAGACCCAGTACTTC. Full variable domain (outside the CDR3, taken from reference TRBV29-1 and TRBJ2-5): SAVISQKPSRDICQRGTSLTIQCQVDSQVTMMFWYRQQPGQSLTLIATANQGSEATYESGFVIDKFPISRPNLTFSTLTVSNMSPEDSSIYLCSVGGRGRRSNVQETQYFGPGTRLLVL.

The V call is TRBV30, the J call TRBJ2-7; TRBD1 matches at 9 bases. CDR3 length: 16 residues. Losses at the gene ends were 3 bases for V and 5 bases for J; bases not matched to a gene: 14. Germline CDR1 is GTSNPN and CDR2 is SVGIG (reference sequence). The CDR3 sequence is CAWRAAPGTGLHEQYF. CDR3 bases: TGTGCCTGGAGGGCAGCTCCCGGGACAGGGCTCCACGAGCAGTACTTC.

The rearrangement links TRBV10-1 to TRBJ2-7; D is possibly TRBD2 (6 bases). Germline CDR1 is WNHNN and CDR2 is SYGVQD (reference sequence). This CDR3 is built from 14 residues. The V end was cut by 4 bases, the J end by 6 bases, with 16 bases between. The CDR3 loop is CASSADSGLVEQYF. The CDR3 DNA follows: TGCGCCAGCAGTGCCGATAGCGGACTTGTCGAGCAGTACTTC.

CDR3 DNA: TGTGCCAGCAGTTACAACCGGGACAGGGGAAACATTCAGTACTTC. This sequence encodes CASSYNRDRGNIQYF. This rearrangement joins TRBV6-6 to TRBJ2-4, with TRBD1 matching 10 bases. The CDR3 is made up of 15 amino acids. Trimming at V came to 2 bases and at J to 6 bases, leaving 4 bases not matched to a gene. Per the germline V gene, CDR1 is MNHNY and CDR2 is SVGAGI (reference sequence).

This chain links TRBV7-6 with TRBJ2-7; TRBD1 aligns across 8 bases. J lost 0 bases, V lost 1 base, and 8 bases had no gene match. The CDR3 loop spans 17 amino acids. Germline values: CDR1 SGHVS, CDR2 FNYEAQ. CDR3 DNA sequence: TGTGCCAGCAGCTTAGAGGTGGGACAGGCGATCTCCTACGAGCAGTACTTC. It codes for CASSLEVGQAISYEQYF.

The chain employs TRBV5-1 and TRBJ2-2, with 10 bases lining up with TRBD1. The CDR3 totals 15 residues. V lost 3 bases, J lost 4 bases, and 3 bases stayed unmatched. Germline V lookup: CDR1 SGHRS, CDR2 YFSETQ. The CDR3 loop is CASSSTGGITGELFF. The DNA for the CDR3 is TGCGCCAGCAGCTCGACAGGGGGCATCACCGGGGAGCTGTTTTTT.

The chain has TRBV7-9 and TRBJ2-1; D is unresolved. Germline lookup yields CDR1 SEHNR and CDR2 FQNEAQ (reference sequence). Trimming removed 1 base from V and 1 base from J, with 17 bases in between. This CDR3 comprises 18 residues. The CDR3 protein is CASSLGWAVLSSYNEQFF. Written as DNA, the CDR3 is TGTGCCAGCAGCTTAGGGTGGGCAGTATTGTCTTCCTACAATGAGCAGTTCTTC.

The genes are TRBV19 and TRBJ2-2; TRBD1 matches 10 bases. The germline CDR1 and CDR2 sequences are LNHDA and SQIVND (reference sequence). J lost 5 bases, V lost 5 bases, and 8 bases had no gene match. The CDR3 runs 16 residues. CDR3: CASSDRTGGKTGELFF. CDR3 bases: TGTGCCAGTAGTGACCGGACAGGGGGGAAAACCGGGGAGCTGTTTTTT.

The DNA of the CDR3 is TGCAGTGCCCCCGAAGGGAGCGAGCAGTACTTC. Translated, it gives CSAPEGSEQYF. V usage is TRBV20-1 and J usage is TRBJ2-7; TRBD2 is a possible D gene (5 bases). This CDR3 region has 11 residues. Germline CDR1 DFQATT, CDR2 SNEGSKA (reference sequence). V was trimmed by 6 bases and J by 6 bases, leaving 12 bases between them.

The CDR3 sequence: CASSLGPRPGGIEKLFF. Here the CDR3 DNA reads TGTGCCAGCAGCTTAGGTCCCCGCCCAGGAGGGATCGAAAAACTGTTTTTT. The genes are TRBV7-9 and TRBJ1-4; D call uncertain. Germline CDR1 reads SEHNR; CDR2 reads FQNEAQ (reference sequence). Trimming left V 1 base short and J 8 bases short, with 20 bases between. This CDR3 has 17 amino acids. Full variable domain (rest looked up from reference TRBV7-9 and TRBJ1-4): DTGVSQNPRHKITKRGQNVTFRCDPISEHNRLYWYRQTLGQGPEFLTYFQNEAQLEKSRLLSDRFSAERPKGSFSTLEIQRTEQGDSAMYLCASSLGPRPGGIEKLFFGSGTQLSVL.

This clone appeared a single time. The CDR3 DNA sequence: TGTGCCAGCAGCTCCCCGAATGGGGGCGACACTGAAGCTTTCTTT. As protein: CASSSPNGGDTEAFF. This chain uses TRBV7-9 with TRBJ1-1, with TRBD1 as a possible D gene (6 bases). Germline V CDR1 and CDR2: SEHNR, FQNEAQ (reference sequence). Trimming removed 4 bases from V and 3 bases from J, with 15 bases in between. This CDR3 is 15 amino acids long.

This rearrangement joins TRBV7-6 to TRBJ1-2; the D is unclear. Germline V gene data show CDR1 as SGHVS and CDR2 as FNYEAQ. The CDR3 extends over 17 amino acids. Trimming stripped 5 bases from V and 5 bases from J, with 24 bases between. CDR3 nucleotides: TGTGCCAGCAGCCCCTCTCAGGATTGGGGAGGCTATTATGGCTACACCTTC. It translates to CASSPSQDWGGYYGYTF.

The chain joins TRBV28 to TRBJ1-5, with D unresolved. Germline V gives CDR1 MDHEN, CDR2 SYDVKM. V was cut by 5 bases and J by 0 bases, with 8 bases left in between. The CDR3 length is 14 residues. CDR3 residues: CASSRTPSNQPQHF. DNA for the CDR3: TGTGCCAGCAGTCGGACCCCTAGCAATCAGCCCCAGCATTTT.

The chain employs TRBV18 and TRBJ2-5; D ambiguous. The CDR3 extends over 15 amino acids. V lost 1 base to trimming and J lost 1 base, with 10 bases between them. CDR1 and CDR2 (germline): KGHSH, LQKENI. In DNA form, the CDR3 reads TGTGCCAGCTCACCACAGCGCAGAACCCAAGAGACCCAGTACTTC. Encoded protein: CASSPQRRTQETQYF.